This TCR beta chain is drawn from a study of blood T cells in healthy people across ages. The second PCR ran about 6 to 11 cycles with a sample-barcoded 5' primer and J-beta primers. Each cDNA molecule was tagged by a template-switch adaptor with 12 random nucleotides. One entry per CDR3 protein, called by TCRdb with MiXCR from the 5' RACE reads. In the table there are some 1.5 million distinct CDR3 sequences, approximately 28% of which are singletons. Notes on the study in general: Aged donors had fewer naive CD4+ cells and lower diversity than long-lived donors. Possibly, changes in expanded clonotypes were confounded because donor CMV status was unknown.

The CDR3 is 16 amino acids. Germline CDR1 is MNHEY and CDR2 is SVGAGI. V lost 0 bases and J lost 4, with 15 bases in between. Concerning this clonotype: Its matching antigen is unknown.

The source of this sequence is a woman in her twenties or thirties in good health. This sequence joins TRBV6-5 and TRBJ1-2, with D unclear. Specimen: blood. CDR3 in amino acids: CASSYSGPQLPYGYTF. The CDR3 DNA sequence: TGTGCCAGCAGTTACTCAGGGCCCCAGCTGCCCTATGGCTACACCTTC.